One and the same sample provided the 19 T cell receptor beta chains below, sequenced in a study of blood T cell repertoires in COVID-19. Sequencing used immunoSEQ multiplex PCR; TCRdb keeps in-frame clones, though not all of them. Of about 88,000 clones in the sample, roughly 88% were seen once. The sample comprised peripheral blood. The source is a woman older than 75 with acute or convalescent COVID-19.

V gene TRBV24-1 combines with J gene TRBJ2-1, with D possibly TRBD1 on 6 matching bases. The CDR3 length is 15 residues. CDR1 and CDR2 from the germline V gene are KGHDR and SFDVKD. V was pared by 11 bases and J by 0 bases, with 16 bases between. Here the CDR3 reads CAKQTGTYSYNEQFF. DNA for the CDR3: TGTGCCAAACAGACCGGGACATACTCCTACAATGAGCAGTTCTTC.

The J gene is TRBJ2-1, the V gene TRBV5-1; 7 bases match TRBD2. Trimming removed 2 bases from V and 4 bases from J; junction bases left unmatched: 3. The germline V gene has CDR1 SGHRS and CDR2 YFSETQ. The CDR3 runs to 14 residues. This CDR3 is CASSLAGLYNEQFF. As DNA, the CDR3 is TGCGCCAGCAGCTTAGCGGGGCTTTACAATGAGCAGTTCTTC.

The gene calls are TRBV6-5 and TRBJ1-4, with TRBD1 as a possible D gene (5 bases). The V gene lost 6 bases and the J gene lost 0 bases, with 11 bases spanning the gap. Germline V lookup: CDR1 MNHEY, CDR2 SVGAGI. The CDR3 runs to 15 residues. The CDR3 spells CASRAQGATNEKLFF. CDR3 bases: TGTGCCAGCAGGGCACAAGGGGCAACTAATGAAAAACTGTTTTTT.

This clone was found once. This chain joins TRBV9 and TRBJ2-2, with TRBD1 matching 8 bases. This CDR3 has 21 residues. The V gene end was trimmed by 0 bases and the J gene end by 1 base; junction bases not matched to a gene: 17. The germline CDR1 and CDR2 sequences are SGDLS and YYNGEE. The CDR3 sequence: CASSVAKPDRVTGGNTGELFF. The CDR3 nucleotides read TGTGCCAGCAGCGTAGCTAAACCGGACAGGGTGACTGGGGGGAACACCGGGGAGCTGTTTTTT.

The rearrangement links TRBV15 to TRBJ2-7, with D tentatively TRBD2 (5 bases). The germline gives CDR1 LNHNV, CDR2 YYDKDF (reference sequence). V lost 0 bases and J lost 3, with 12 bases in between. This CDR3 has 15 amino acids. For the CDR3, the DNA is TGTGCCACCAGCAGAGACCACTCGGGGAACTACGAGCAGTACTTC. It specifies CATSRDHSGNYEQYF.

The chain links TRBV7-2 to TRBJ2-2, with 7 nucleotides matching TRBD2. V lost 0 bases to trimming and J lost 6 bases; unmatched junction nucleotides: 7. In germline, CDR1 is SGHTA, CDR2 FQGNSA. This CDR3 is 16 amino acids long. The chain's CDR3 is CASSLAHRGSSGELFF. CDR3 DNA sequence: TGTGCCAGCAGCTTAGCGCACCGCGGGAGTTCCGGGGAGCTGTTTTTT.

The chain recombines TRBV5-1 with TRBJ2-3; D might be TRBD1 (5 bases). Per germline, CDR1 SGHRS and CDR2 YFSETQ. With 0 bases removed from V and 1 base from J, the gap between germline ends came to 9 bases. The CDR3 extends over 15 amino acids. The CDR3 region has the DNA TGCGCCAGCAGCTTGGGGGGCGCGGGCACAGATACGCAGTATTTT. Protein: CASSLGGAGTDTQYF.

The chain recombines TRBV3-1 (or the pseudogene TRBV3-2) with TRBJ1-2, with D uncertain. V was trimmed by 1 base and J by 0 bases, leaving 12 bases between them. This CDR3 has 16 amino acids. CDR1 LGHDT and CDR2 YNNKEL come from the germline V gene (reference sequence). This CDR3 is CASSQVLPSSNYGYTF. For the CDR3, the DNA is TGTGCCAGCAGCCAAGTTCTCCCGAGTTCTAACTATGGCTACACCTTC.

The rearrangement uses TRBV28 and TRBJ2-7; tentative D call: TRBD2 (6 bases). Trimming pared 6 bases from V and 4 bases from J, leaving 10 bases between. Looked up from germline, CDR1 is MDHEN and CDR2 is SYDVKM. CDR3 size: 12 residues. As DNA, the CDR3 is TGTGCCAGCAGGACGGAGGGTTACGAGCAGTACTTC. Amino acid sequence: CASRTEGYEQYF.

This clone appeared a single time. The chain has TRBV15 and TRBJ1-1; 7 nucleotides line up with TRBD1. CDR3 length: 16 residues. Germline V CDR1 and CDR2: LNHNV, YYDKDF (reference sequence). The V segment lost 4 bases and the J segment 3 bases; nucleotides outside the gene matches: 11. The CDR3 DNA is TGTGCCACCAGCACGTTCCCCGACAGGGCGGACACTGAAGCTTTCTTT. This translates into CATSTFPDRADTEAFF.

V gene TRBV27 combines with J gene TRBJ1-5; TRBD1 is a possible D gene (5 bases). Germline V gene lookup returns CDR1 MNHEY and CDR2 SMNVEV (reference sequence). CDR3 size: 14 residues. Deletions cut 4 bases from V and 6 bases from J, with 13 bases between. CDR3 bases: TGTGCCAGCAGTTCCCCAGGGTCAGGTCAGCCCCAGCATTTT. Its translation is CASSSPGSGQPQHF.

This rearrangement joins TRBV25-1 to TRBJ1-2; tentatively, D is TRBD1 (6 bases). The CDR3 runs 16 residues. Germline V CDR1 and CDR2: MGHDK, SYGVNS. Trimming removed 4 bases from V and 5 bases from J, with 20 bases in between. Here the CDR3 DNA reads TGTGCCAGCAGTGGCACGGGCTCGACAGGAATTTATGGCTACACCTTC. It specifies CASSGTGSTGIYGYTF.

This clone has a single count. V and J are TRBV5-4 and TRBJ2-1; 7 positions match TRBD2. Germline-derived CDR1 and CDR2 are SGHNT and YYREEE (reference sequence). The CDR3 loop spans 16 amino acids. Germline trimming cut 4 bases from V and 1 base from J; bases unmatched to any gene: 8. CDR3 in DNA: TGTGCCAGCAGCCCCCCTGGTAGCGGGTCCTACAATGAGCAGTTCTTC. Amino acids: CASSPPGSGSYNEQFF.

The V call is TRBV19, the J call TRBJ1-3, with 7 bases identical to TRBD1. Per germline, CDR1 LNHDA and CDR2 SQIVND (reference sequence). This CDR3 is built from 16 residues. V lost 5 bases and J lost 5; bases outside the gene matches: 12. The CDR3 sequence is CASSSWTGGGRNTIYF. The CDR3 region has the DNA TGTGCCAGTAGTTCATGGACAGGCGGAGGAAGAAACACCATATATTTT.

The chain combines TRBV25-1 with TRBJ1-3, with D perhaps TRBD1 (5 bases). In germline, CDR1 is MGHDK, CDR2 SYGVNS. Trimming cost V 1 base and J 0 bases, with 10 bases left between them. This CDR3 has 16 residues. The CDR3 sequence is CASSEWGGPSGNTIYF. The CDR3 nucleotides are TGTGCCAGCAGTGAATGGGGGGGACCCTCTGGAAACACCATATATTTT.

DNA for the CDR3: TGTGCCAGCAGCACCTGGACAGGGGGGGGGTACAATGAGCAGTTCTTC. Its translation is CASSTWTGGGYNEQFF. V and J are TRBV5-4 and TRBJ2-1; 10 bases match TRBD1. This CDR3 contains 16 residues. Losses at the gene ends were 4 bases for V and 4 bases for J; bases not matched to a gene: 8. Per germline, CDR1 SGHNT and CDR2 YYREEE (reference sequence).

The V and J genes are TRBV19 and TRBJ2-5; TRBD1 matches at 10 bases. V lost 10 bases, J lost 1 base, and 6 bases stayed unmatched. The CDR3 has 14 residues. Germline values: CDR1 LNHDA, CDR2 SQIVND (reference sequence). The CDR3 spells CATRGQGFQETQYF. Here the CDR3 DNA reads TGTGCCACCCGGGGACAGGGGTTCCAAGAGACCCAGTACTTC. The full variable domain, its missing parts supplied by reference TRBV19 and TRBJ2-5, is DGGITQSPKYLFRKEGQNVTLSCEQNLNHDAMYWYRQDPGQGLRLIYYSQIVNDFQKGDIAEGYSVSREKKESFPLTVTSAQKNPTAFYLCATRGQGFQETQYFGPGTRLLVL.

The gene calls are TRBV10-3 and TRBJ2-3, with TRBD2 matching over 8 bases. The V gene's germline CDR1 is ENHRY and CDR2 SYGVKD. V gave up 2 bases and J gave up 7 bases; unmatched junction bases: 20. There are 19 residues in the CDR3. In DNA, the CDR3 is TGTGCCATCAGTGAGGAGTATTTTAGCGGGACCCAGTATGGGCATACGCAGTATTTT. It codes for CAISEEYFSGTQYGHTQYF.

V gene TRBV5-1 combines with J gene TRBJ2-2; D gene ambiguous. Germline CDR1 SGHRS, CDR2 YFSETQ. V gave up 5 bases and J gave up 3 bases, with 14 bases separating them. The CDR3 contains 15 residues. CDR3 residues: CASSFQVADTGELFF. In DNA, the CDR3 is TGCGCCAGCAGTTTTCAGGTTGCCGACACCGGGGAGCTGTTTTTT.